These T cell receptor beta chains were read from a single sample in a study of cytomegalovirus exposure and HLA in healthy donors. Using immunoSEQ multiplex PCR, the repertoire was profiled, and TCRdb retains in-frame clones only, with some absent. This sample has more than 150,000 clones, with around 81% found just once. Input material: PBMCs. The receptors were gathered from a woman between 18 and 29 years old in good health and CMV-seropositive. The CDR3 runs from the conserved cysteine through the conserved F or W. D genes are given only for firm matches. Some rows mark clone size as missing; the rest say once, few, many or name a class of expanded clone.

V	J	size	D	DNA	CDR3
TRBV14	TRBJ2-3	NA	NA	TGTGCCAGCAGCCCTGGACAGTTTCTAAGCACAGATACGCAGTATTTT	CASSPGQFLSTDTQYF
TRBV7-9	TRBJ2-4	NA	TRBD2	TGTGCCAGCAGGGTCGGGGGGGGCATTCAGTACTTC	CASRVGGGIQYF
TRBV9	TRBJ2-5	NA	NA	TGTGCCAGCAGCGGAGGACCTCGGGGCCAAGAGACCCAGTACTTC	CASSGGPRGQETQYF
TRBV27	TRBJ2-1	few	TRBD2	TGTGCCAGCCATCCCGGGACTAGCGTAGATGAGCAGTTCTTC	CASHPGTSVDEQFF
TRBV9	TRBJ2-5	NA	TRBD2	TGTGCCAGCTCACGTCGCGGGGGGGCCCAAGAGACCCAGTACTTC	CASSRRGGAQETQYF
TRBV7-9	TRBJ1-6	NA	NA	TGTGCCAGCAGCTTATACTACACATCCAGCTCCTATAATTCACCCCTCCACTTT	CASSLYYTSSSYNSPLHF
TRBV27	TRBJ2-7	once	TRBD1	TGTGCCAGCACCGCAGGGGGCCGGAACGAGCAGTACTTC	CASTAGGRNEQYF
TRBV19	TRBJ1-4	NA	NA	TGTGCCAGTAGTTGGGGGCAACCTAGGGGAAAACTGTTTTTT	CASSWGQPRGKLFF
TRBV7-9	TRBJ2-5	few	NA	TGTGCCAGCAGCCCTCGATTCACCCGGGAGACCCAGTACTTC	CASSPRFTRETQYF
TRBV18	TRBJ2-1	NA	NA	TGTGCCAGCTCACCTCAGGGGTTGAATGAGCAGTTCTTC	CASSPQGLNEQFF
TRBV25-1	TRBJ1-6	NA	TRBD1	TGTGCCAGCAGATCGGGACAGCTCTATAATTCACCCCTCCACTTT	CASRSGQLYNSPLHF
TRBV21-1	TRBJ1-2	NA	NA	TGTGCCAGCAGCAAAAGGAAAGGGGGGGGTAATGGCTACACCTTC	CASSKRKGGGNGYTF
TRBV6-5	TRBJ2-1	NA	NA	TGTGCCAGCAGTTACTTTGCGACTTACAATGAGCAGTTCTTC	CASSYFATYNEQFF
TRBV11-2	TRBJ2-5	NA	TRBD2	TGTGCCAGCAGCTTTATTTGGACTAGCAAAGAGACCCAGTACTTC	CASSFIWTSKETQYF
TRBV30	TRBJ1-1	NA	NA	TGTGCCTGGAACAGGGTGGGGAACACTGAAGCTTTCTTT	CAWNRVGNTEAFF
TRBV28	TRBJ2-4	once	TRBD1	TGTGCCAGCCGGGGACAGGGGGCCAAAAACATTCAGTACTTC	CASRGQGAKNIQYF
TRBV5-4	TRBJ2-5	NA	TRBD1	TGTGCCAGCAGCTCGTTCCGGGACAGGCAAGAGACCCAGTACTTC	CASSSFRDRQETQYF
TRBV19	TRBJ2-6	NA	NA	TGTGCCAGTAGTCAGGGTATTGGGGCCAACGTCCTGACTTTC	CASSQGIGANVLTF
TRBV30	TRBJ1-2	NA	TRBD1	TGTGCCTGTTCCCGGGACAGCGAATACTATGGCTACACCTTC	CACSRDSEYYGYTF
TRBV5-1	TRBJ2-5	NA	NA	TGCGCCAGCAGCAACCGACAGGACCAAGAGACCCAGTACTTC	CASSNRQDQETQYF
TRBV6-5	TRBJ1-2	once	NA	TGTGCCAGCAGTTACGTCCGGGGAGGAGGCTACACCTTC	CASSYVRGGGYTF
TRBV28	TRBJ1-6	NA	NA	TGTGCCAGCAGTTACTTAGGCGGTCAGGGCGGATCACCCCTCCACTTT	CASSYLGGQGGSPLHF
TRBV11-2	TRBJ2-1	NA	NA	TGTGCCAGCAGCGGACTGGCGGAGAAAAATGAGCAGTTCTTC	CASSGLAEKNEQFF
TRBV13	TRBJ1-1	NA	NA	TGTGCCAGCAGCATCGAGCTAAGCCGTGCCACTGAAGCTTTCTTT	CASSIELSRATEAFF
TRBV19	TRBJ2-5	NA	NA	TGTGCCAGTAGTATAGGAGGCGGGGCTAACCAAGAGACCCAGTACTTC	CASSIGGGANQETQYF
TRBV5-1	TRBJ2-1	NA	NA	TGCGCCAGCACCCCGAACGGTGAGCAGTTCTTC	CASTPNGEQFF
TRBV19	TRBJ1-2	NA	TRBD1	TGTGCCAGTAGTATATCCCGGACAGGATTCTATGGCTACACCTTC	CASSISRTGFYGYTF
TRBV5-6	TRBJ1-2	NA	NA	TGTGCCAGCAGCTGGTGGAGCGCGGGGGGCTACACCTTC	CASSWWSAGGYTF
TRBV19	TRBJ2-5	NA	NA	TGTGCCAGTAGTCTGAACTCGGACAGAAGACAAGAGACCCAGTACTTC	CASSLNSDRRQETQYF
TRBV2	TRBJ2-5	NA	NA	TGTGCCAGCAGTTACGAGCGAGGAGGGCCGGGGTACTTC	CASSYERGGPGYF
TRBV15	TRBJ2-3	NA	TRBD2	TGTGCCACCAGTAGAGGACTGGGGGGGTCTACAGATACGCAGTATTTT	CATSRGLGGSTDTQYF
TRBV6-6	TRBJ2-2	NA	TRBD1	TGTGCCAGCATCGAGGGGGCGGGCACCGGGGAGCTGTTTTTT	CASIEGAGTGELFF
TRBV29-1	TRBJ2-2	NA	NA	TGCGGCGCTCGGGACGCAGGGGTGAACGCCGGGGAGCTGTTTTTT	CGARDAGVNAGELFF
TRBV2	TRBJ2-3	NA	TRBD2	TGTGCCAGCACCGGAAACCTAGCGGGGGATACGCAGTATTTT	CASTGNLAGDTQYF
TRBV4-1	TRBJ1-5	NA	TRBD1	TGCGCCAGCAGCCAAGCAGGGGGCTTTCAGCCCCAGCATTTT	CASSQAGGFQPQHF
TRBV7-9	TRBJ2-3	NA	NA	TGTGCCAGCAGCCCCCCCAACCGGGGGGCCGCGACAGATACGCAGTATTTT	CASSPPNRGAATDTQYF
TRBV2	TRBJ2-1	NA	TRBD2	TGTGCCAGCCGGGACTACCTTTGGTCGAGCGGTGAGCAGTTCTTC	CASRDYLWSSGEQFF
TRBV14	TRBJ1-1	NA	NA	TGTGCCACCGAGCCGTGGGCGGGGATGGTCACTGAAGCTTTCTTT	CATEPWAGMVTEAFF
TRBV2	TRBJ1-3	NA	NA	TGTGCCAGCAAATCGGGAAACACCATATATTTT	CASKSGNTIYF
TRBV19	TRBJ2-5	NA	NA	TGTGCCAGTAGTATTAGTAGCGTAAGAGAGACCCAGTACTTC	CASSISSVRETQYF
TRBV28	TRBJ1-5	NA	NA	TGTGCCACCAAACGCAGGGAGGTGGGCAATCAGCCCCAGCATTTT	CATKRREVGNQPQHF
TRBV6-4	TRBJ2-7	NA	TRBD2	TGTGCCAGCAGTGACGAGGGACTAGCGGTTTCTCTCGGCTACGAGCAGTACTTC	CASSDEGLAVSLGYEQYF
TRBV18	TRBJ2-5	NA	NA	TGTGCCAGCTCACCGGAGGACAGCTTCCAAGAGACCCAGTACTTC	CASSPEDSFQETQYF
TRBV5-1	TRBJ2-6	NA	NA	TGCGCCAGCAGCAGATTTACAGTAACTGGGGCCAACGTCCTGACTTTC	CASSRFTVTGANVLTF
TRBV28	TRBJ1-1	few	NA	TGTGCCAGCAGACCCCGGGGGGGGACTGAAGCTTTCTTT	CASRPRGGTEAFF
TRBV7-3	TRBJ2-2	NA	NA	TGTGCCAGCAGCCCCCAACCCGGGGCCGGGGAGCTGTTTTTT	CASSPQPGAGELFF
TRBV29-1	TRBJ2-1	NA	TRBD2	TGCAGCGCCATCCCCGGTCGGGGGGGGTTGGATGAGCAGTTCTTC	CSAIPGRGGLDEQFF
TRBV6-5	TRBJ2-1	NA	TRBD2	TGTGCCAGCAGTTACTCACTAGCGGGGGGTGACAATGAGCAGTTCTTC	CASSYSLAGGDNEQFF
TRBV29-1	TRBJ2-1	NA	NA	TGCAGCGTTGAATGGCAGGGTTGGTACAATGAGCAGTTCTTC	CSVEWQGWYNEQFF
TRBV1	TRBJ2-3	NA	NA	TGCGCCAGCAGCCAATCAGGCCTGGGACTAGCGGGGGGGAGGGGCACAGATACGCAGTATTTT	CASSQSGLGLAGGRGTDTQYF
TRBV2	TRBJ2-1	NA	NA	TGTGCCAGCAACCCAGGCTATTACAATGAGCAGTTCTTC	CASNPGYYNEQFF
TRBV29-1	TRBJ1-2	NA	TRBD1	TGCAGCGTTGAAGACCGGGACAGGGAAACGGGGGGGTATGGCTACACCTTC	CSVEDRDRETGGYGYTF
TRBV7-9	TRBJ2-1	once	TRBD2	TGTGCCAGCAGCCTATGGACTAGCGGGGGGGCCTACAATGAGCAGTTCTTC	CASSLWTSGGAYNEQFF
TRBV5-6	TRBJ2-6	NA	NA	TGTGCCAGCAGAACCCTGACGCAGTCTGGGGCCAACGGCCTGACTTTC	CASRTLTQSGANGLTF